One and the same sample provided the 12 T cell receptor beta chains below, sequenced in a study of cytomegalovirus exposure and HLA in healthy donors. Primers included in the PCR were 60 Vbeta and 13 Jbeta primers. TCRdb's copy holds only in-frame clones and misses some; the assay was immunoSEQ multiplex PCR. Of around 80,000 clones in the sample, over 9% were seen once. Sequencing was performed on PBMCs. These receptors came from a man aged 55 to 69 in good health and CMV-seropositive.

V and J are TRBV6-5 and TRBJ1-5; D perhaps matches TRBD1 (6 bases). CDR1 MNHEY and CDR2 SVGAGI come from the germline V gene. V shed 7 bases and J shed 6 bases, with 13 bases lying between them. CDR3 size: 13 residues. CDR3 sequence: CASTRGLGQPQHF. The CDR3 nucleotides are TGTGCCAGCACCAGGGGTTTAGGTCAGCCCCAGCATTTT.

This clone has only a few counts. V and J are TRBV28 and TRBJ2-7; a weak D match, TRBD2 (6 bases). Deletions cut 5 bases from V and 0 bases from J, with 23 bases between. The germline V gene has CDR1 MDHEN and CDR2 SYDVKM. The CDR3 extends over 18 amino acids. The CDR3 loop is CASSPTDPGLTLSYEQYF. DNA of the CDR3: TGTGCCAGCAGTCCTACCGACCCGGGACTGACTCTCTCCTACGAGCAGTACTTC.

This clone was seen more than once but under ten times. The chain employs TRBV19 and TRBJ2-1; D is unclear. From germline, CDR1 is LNHDA and CDR2 SQIVND (reference sequence). The CDR3 runs to 14 residues. With 4 bases removed from V and 0 bases from J, the gap between germline ends came to 7 bases. The CDR3 protein is CASSRGFSYNEQFF. In nucleotides, the CDR3 is TGTGCCAGTAGTAGAGGTTTCTCCTACAATGAGCAGTTCTTC.

This clone was counted a few times. V is TRBV6-1 and J is TRBJ1-2; D call uncertain. V was pared by 7 bases and J by 8 bases, with 17 bases between. The CDR3 length is 13 residues. The germline CDR1 and CDR2 sequences are MNHNS and SASEGT. CDR3 sequence: CASIKEPIRGYTF. The CDR3 nucleotides read TGTGCCAGCATCAAGGAGCCTATTCGGGGCTACACCTTC.

A single count supports this clone. This chain connects TRBV4-1 to TRBJ2-2, with a tentative D call TRBD1 (6 bases). Trimming removed 1 base from V and 7 bases from J, with 16 bases in between. CDR3 length: 16 residues. CDR1 is MGHRA and CDR2 is YSYEKL in the germline V gene. CDR3 DNA sequence: TGCGCCAGCAGCCAAGTGTCCAGGGGTGGGGGCGGGGAGCTGTTTTTT. This gives the protein CASSQVSRGGGGELFF.

The chain employs TRBV4-1 and TRBJ2-7; 10 bases are a match to TRBD1. V trimming: 4 bases; J trimming: 6 bases; junction bases outside the gene matches: 18. CDR3 length: 18 residues. Germline V gene data show CDR1 as MGHRA and CDR2 as YSYEKL. The CDR3 is CASSPQDFLPGQGREQYF. DNA for the CDR3: TGCGCCAGCAGCCCGCAAGATTTTCTTCCGGGACAGGGGCGCGAGCAGTACTTC.

This clone was detected only a few times. The chain has TRBV6-1 and TRBJ1-5; TRBD1 aligns across 9 bases. The CDR3 is 15 amino acids. V dropped 4 bases and J dropped 7; count of bases not matched to a gene: 8. The germline V gene encodes CDR1 MNHNS and CDR2 SASEGT. CDR3 amino acids: CASSASQGAGQPQHF. The CDR3 DNA reads as TGTGCCAGCAGTGCCTCACAGGGGGCTGGGCAGCCCCAGCATTTT.

This clone has a handful of counts. The V and J genes are TRBV25-1 and TRBJ1-2; 7 positions match TRBD1. Trimming took 1 base from V and 7 from J; bases not matched to a gene: 9. This CDR3 spans 15 amino acids. Germline CDR1 reads MGHDK; CDR2 reads SYGVNS. This chain's CDR3 is CASSEWRGGAAGYTF. CDR3 in DNA: TGTGCCAGCAGTGAATGGAGAGGGGGCGCCGCTGGCTACACCTTC.

This chain joins TRBV10-3 and TRBJ1-2, with a tentative D call TRBD1 (6 bases). Germline V gene lookup returns CDR1 ENHRY and CDR2 SYGVKD. The CDR3 extends over 14 amino acids. With 3 bases removed from V and 0 bases from J, the gap between germline ends came to 8 bases. DNA for the CDR3: TGTGCCATCAGTGACAGGGGTCCTAACTATGGCTACACCTTC. It specifies CAISDRGPNYGYTF.

CDR3 sequence reads: CASSPGGDRTSEAFF. Written as DNA, the CDR3 is TGTGCCAGCAGCCCAGGGGGGGACAGGACCTCGGAAGCTTTCTTT. The genes are TRBV11-3 and TRBJ1-1; TRBD1 aligns across 8 bases. Germline CDR1 reads SGHNT; CDR2 reads YENEEA. The ends lost 5 bases at V and 8 bases at J; junction bases unmatched: 13. The CDR3 runs to 15 residues.

This chain's CDR3 is CAWKGTGGNEQFF. The CDR3 coding sequence is TGTGCCTGGAAAGGGACAGGGGGTAATGAGCAGTTCTTC. V usage is TRBV30 and J usage is TRBJ2-1; the match to TRBD1 covers 11 bases. This CDR3 contains 13 residues. V was pared by 4 bases and J by 7 bases, with 3 bases of the junction left unmatched. Germline loops: CDR1 GTSNPN, CDR2 SVGIG (reference sequence).

V is TRBV19 and J is TRBJ1-1; D gene unclear. Germline V gene lookup returns CDR1 LNHDA and CDR2 SQIVND (reference sequence). CDR3 length equals 16 residues. The V gene lost 1 base and the J gene lost 0 bases, with 12 bases spanning the gap. CDR3 sequence reads: CASSIVLETLNTEAFF. The DNA of the CDR3 is TGTGCCAGTAGTATAGTTCTTGAGACATTGAACACTGAAGCTTTCTTT. The variable domain in full, with the rest retrieved from reference TRBV19 and TRBJ1-1, is DGGITQSPKYLFRKEGQNVTLSCEQNLNHDAMYWYRQDPGQGLRLIYYSQIVNDFQKGDIAEGYSVSREKKESFPLTVTSAQKNPTAFYLCASSIVLETLNTEAFFGQGTRLTVV.